This entry lists 21 T cell receptor beta chains sequenced from one sample in a study of CD8+ T cells in alopecia areata. The authors extracted RNA and reverse transcribed it into cDNA as the sequencing template. Assay used: immunoSEQ multiplex PCR; TCRdb lists only in-frame clones, some missing. The table records some 130,000 clones, 58% of them present only once. Sequencing was performed on CD4+ T cells sorted from blood, taken at week 0. The receptors were gathered from a human donor with alopecia areata.

The CDR3 spells CASSLWSSGVSYNEQFF. In nucleotides, the CDR3 is TGTGCCAGCAGTTTATGGAGTAGCGGGGTCTCCTACAATGAGCAGTTCTTC. J is TRBJ2-1 and V is TRBV28, with 8 bases identical to TRBD2. With V trimmed by 0 bases and J by 0 bases, 4 bases remained unmatched. Germline CDR1 is MDHEN and CDR2 is SYDVKM. The CDR3 totals 17 residues.

The CDR3: CASSPSPLHF. The CDR3 bases are TGCGCCAGCAGTCCTTCACCCCTCCACTTT. The chain uses TRBV23-1 and TRBJ1-6; D unclear. TRBV23-1 has ORF status, its function being uncertain. Trimming removed 4 bases at V and 9 bases at J, with 1 base between. CDR3 length: 10 amino acids.

The gene calls are TRBV19 and TRBJ1-5; unclear D gene. This CDR3 has 15 amino acids. The germline gives CDR1 LNHDA, CDR2 SQIVND (reference sequence). Trimming cost V 5 bases and J 7 bases, with 18 bases left between them. CDR3 amino acids: CASSYSRVGFQPQHF. Here the CDR3 DNA reads TGTGCCAGTAGTTACAGTCGGGTCGGGTTCCAGCCCCAGCATTTT.

The rearrangement uses TRBV11-2 and TRBJ2-4, with TRBD2 identical over 7 bases. This CDR3 comprises 16 residues. Germline V gives CDR1 SGHAT, CDR2 FQNNGV. J was trimmed by 6 bases and V by 4 bases; bases with no gene match: 12. The CDR3, as DNA: TGTGCCAGCAGCTCGCTGAGCGGGGAGGGTCTAAACATTCAGTACTTC. Its translation: CASSSLSGEGLNIQYF.

V and J are TRBV9 and TRBJ2-3; tentatively, D is TRBD2 (6 bases). This CDR3 spans 14 amino acids. CDR1 and CDR2 (germline): SGDLS, YYNGEE. V was trimmed by 5 bases and J by 0 bases, leaving 10 bases between them. CDR3 loop: CASSSGPSTDTQYF. CDR3 DNA: TGTGCCAGCAGTAGCGGTCCCAGCACAGATACGCAGTATTTT.

With respect to this clone: A read error may produce the germline difference seen at one junction end. The V and J genes are TRBV6-1 and TRBJ2-4; 7 positions agree with TRBD1. The CDR3 covers 11 residues. Looked up from germline, CDR1 is MNHNS and CDR2 is SASEGT. The CDR3, as DNA: TGTGCCAGCGGGAGAGACAGGGCTACAAACTTC. It yields the protein CASGRDRATNF.

This chain connects TRBV6-5 to TRBJ2-5; the D is unclear. V gave up 0 bases and J gave up 0 bases, with 8 bases separating them. The CDR3 spans 15 residues. Germline V gene data show CDR1 as MNHEY and CDR2 as SVGAGI. In DNA form, the CDR3 reads TGTGCCAGCAGTTACTCGCACAGTTACCAAGAGACCCAGTACTTC. It specifies CASSYSHSYQETQYF.

The chain recombines TRBV11-1 with TRBJ2-7; D could derive from TRBD1 or TRBD2 (5 bases each). Trimming took 5 bases from V and 7 from J, leaving 21 bases between them. The CDR3 runs to 15 residues. The germline V gene has CDR1 SGHAT and CDR2 FQDESV (reference sequence). The CDR3 region has the DNA TGTGCCAGCAGCGAATACCGGGACGAGACGGGAGAGCAGTACTTC. Protein product: CASSEYRDETGEQYF.

This rearrangement joins TRBV18 to TRBJ2-3; TRBD2 matches at 7 bases. J was trimmed by 3 bases and V by 4 bases; bases with no gene match: 10. The CDR3 has 16 residues. The germline V gene has CDR1 KGHSH and CDR2 LQKENI. CDR3 protein: CASSLPGLSGTDTQYF. The CDR3 nucleotides are TGTGCCAGCTCACTACCGGGACTATCGGGAACAGATACGCAGTATTTT.

V and J are TRBV5-6 and TRBJ2-5, with D maybe TRBD1 (6 bases). CDR1 and CDR2 from the germline V gene are SGHDT and YYEEEE. This CDR3 is 16 amino acids long. V lost 4 bases and J 4 bases, leaving 20 bases between the germline ends. CDR3 DNA sequence: TGTGCCAGCAGCCTAACCCTGACAGGCCTCCGAGAGACCCAGTACTTC. This encodes CASSLTLTGLRETQYF. The whole variable domain, remainder taken from reference TRBV5-6 and TRBJ2-5, is DAGVTQSPTHLIKTRGQQVTLRCSPKSGHDTVSWYQQALGQGPQFIFQYYEEEERQRGNFPDRFSGHQFPNYSSELNVNALLLGDSALYLCASSLTLTGLRETQYFGPGTRLLVL.

This chain uses TRBV27 with TRBJ2-3; 15 bases fit TRBD2. Trimming took 6 bases from V and 8 from J; bases not matched to a gene: 12. CDR3 length: 17 residues. Germline V lookup: CDR1 MNHEY, CDR2 SMNVEV (reference sequence). This CDR3 reads CASRRIGLAGGPGTQYF. CDR3 bases: TGTGCCAGCAGAAGGATCGGACTAGCGGGAGGGCCAGGTACGCAGTATTTT.

The chain has TRBV5-1 and TRBJ2-1; 14 bases agree with TRBD2. CDR3 length equals 15 residues. Germline V gives CDR1 SGHRS, CDR2 YFSETQ. After removal of 4 bases from V and 7 bases from J, the junction contained 4 bases not matched to a gene. The CDR3 loop reads CASSPGTSGSNEQFF. The CDR3 DNA reads TGCGCCAGCAGCCCCGGGACTAGCGGGAGTAATGAGCAGTTCTTC.

In the case of this clone: Other DNA sequences in this sample translate to the same CDR3. V is TRBV18 and J is TRBJ1-2, with D uncertain. The germline V gene encodes CDR1 KGHSH and CDR2 LQKENI. Trimming removed 1 base at V and 6 bases at J, with 9 bases between. The CDR3 extends over 13 amino acids. The CDR3 bases are TGTGCCAGCTCACCACGTCCCGGGGATGGCTACACCTTC. This encodes CASSPRPGDGYTF.

This clone was counted a few times. V is TRBV9 and J is TRBJ2-7, with D perhaps TRBD1 or TRBD2 (5 bases each). Trimming removed 0 bases from V and 2 bases from J, with 9 bases in between. Germline values: CDR1 SGDLS, CDR2 YYNGEE. This CDR3 contains 14 residues. The CDR3: CASSVGQRTYEQYF. The CDR3 bases are TGTGCCAGCAGCGTAGGACAGCGGACCTACGAGCAGTACTTC.

The V gene is TRBV7-8, the J gene TRBJ1-1, with unresolved D. Germline CDR1 is SGHVS and CDR2 is FQNEAQ. The CDR3 runs 14 residues. Trimming left V 4 bases short and J 4 bases short, with 13 bases between. CDR3: CASSSHYLGTEAFF. The CDR3 coding sequence is TGTGCCAGCAGCTCCCACTATTTGGGCACTGAAGCTTTCTTT.

The chain employs TRBV7-2 and TRBJ1-1, with 9 bases that match TRBD1. Trimming took 4 bases from V and 3 from J; bases not matched to a gene: 9. This CDR3 contains 16 residues. Germline CDR1 SGHTA, CDR2 FQGNSA. DNA of the CDR3: TGTGCCAGCAGCTACCGGACAGGGGAGTTGGACACTGAAGCTTTCTTT. Amino acid sequence: CASSYRTGELDTEAFF. The whole variable domain, remainder taken from reference TRBV7-2 and TRBJ1-1, is GAGVSQSPSNKVTEKGKDVELRCDPISGHTALYWYRQSLGQGLEFLIYFQGNSAPDKSGLPSDRFSAERTGGSVSTLTIQRTQQEDSAVYLCASSYRTGELDTEAFFGQGTRLTVV.

The chain uses TRBV25-1 and TRBJ1-1; D gene ambiguous. The V and J ends lost 1 base and 5 bases respectively, with 8 bases between them. Germline V gene lookup returns CDR1 MGHDK and CDR2 SYGVNS. The CDR3 totals 13 residues. The CDR3 sequence: CASSESWGTEAFF. In DNA form, the CDR3 reads TGTGCCAGCAGTGAATCTTGGGGTACTGAAGCTTTCTTT.

This chain uses TRBV7-2 with TRBJ2-3; 8 bases are shared with TRBD2. CDR3 size: 13 residues. The J segment lost 4 bases and the V segment lost 8 bases, leaving 5 bases of the junction unmatched. From germline, CDR1 is SGHTA and CDR2 FQGNSA. The CDR3 nucleotides are TGTGCCAGCGCCAACGGGGGGGCAGATACGCAGTATTTT. It specifies CASANGGADTQYF.

CDR3 sequence reads: CASSYSPSVDSYEQYF. The CDR3 DNA follows: TGTGCCAGCAGTTACTCGCCTAGCGTCGACTCCTACGAGCAGTACTTC. This rearrangement joins TRBV6-5 to TRBJ2-7; TRBD2 might be the D (6 bases). V was trimmed by 0 bases and J by 0 bases, leaving 12 bases between them. Germline V gives CDR1 MNHEY, CDR2 SVGAGI. There are 16 residues in the CDR3.

V gene TRBV4-2 combines with J gene TRBJ2-3; TRBD2 agrees at 10 bases. CDR3 length equals 17 residues. Germline values: CDR1 LGHNA, CDR2 YNFKEQ. V lost 1 base, J lost 0 bases, and 4 bases stayed unmatched. The CDR3 nucleotides read TGTGCCAGCAGCCAAGCTATAGCGGGGGGAAGCACAGATACGCAGTATTTT. Its translation is CASSQAIAGGSTDTQYF.

In its sample, this clone was seen once. The gene calls are TRBV18 and TRBJ2-1, with D unclear. This CDR3 is built from 14 residues. V lost 0 bases to trimming and J lost 10 bases, with 13 bases between them. The germline CDR1 and CDR2 sequences are KGHSH and LQKENI. CDR3 nucleotide sequence: TGTGCCAGCTCACCACCTAGCTGGGTGGGAGAGCAGTTCTTC. This gives the protein CASSPPSWVGEQFF.